A selection of T cell receptor beta chains follows, all from one sample in a study of blood T cell repertoires in COVID-19. Only in-frame clones appear in the TCRdb table, and some are missing; sequencing was by immunoSEQ multiplex PCR. The top ten clones hold around a sixth of a sample with some 99,000 clones, approximately 87% of them seen once. The sequencing sample was made of peripheral blood. The source of these receptors is a woman between 55 and 75 years old with acute or convalescent COVID-19. The CDR3 runs from the conserved cysteine through the conserved F or W. The D gene is left open where the match is weak. Clone size appears in some rows only: once, few, many, or a class for an expanded clone.

d_call: .
j_call: TRBJ2-5
v_call: TRBV7-7
clone_size: .
cdr3_aa: CASSWRPGLGEETQYF
cdr3_nt: TGTGCTAGCAGCTGGCGGCCGGGACTGGGGGAAGAGACCCAGTACTTC

d_call: .
j_call: TRBJ1-2
v_call: TRBV19
clone_size: .
cdr3_aa: CASNPSVATKGYTF
cdr3_nt: TGTGCCAGCAATCCGTCGGTAGCGACGAAGGGCTACACCTTC

d_call: .
j_call: TRBJ1-1
v_call: TRBV29-1
clone_size: .
cdr3_aa: CSDLDTEAFF
cdr3_nt: TGCAGCGACCTAGACACTGAAGCTTTCTTT

d_call: .
j_call: TRBJ2-5
v_call: TRBV9
clone_size: .
cdr3_aa: CASSVFAGPETQYF
cdr3_nt: TGTGCCAGCAGCGTATTTGCAGGGCCGGAGACCCAGTACTTC

d_call: TRBD1
j_call: TRBJ1-3
v_call: TRBV9
clone_size: .
cdr3_aa: CASSTDRGSSGNTIYF
cdr3_nt: TGTGCCAGCAGCACAGACAGGGGTTCATCGGGAAACACCATATATTTT

d_call: .
j_call: TRBJ1-2
v_call: TRBV4-3
clone_size: .
cdr3_aa: CASSQDGNTGYTF
cdr3_nt: TGCGCCAGCAGCCAAGACGGGAATACTGGCTACACCTTC

d_call: TRBD2
j_call: TRBJ2-2
v_call: TRBV4-1
clone_size: few
cdr3_aa: CARSGGGGANTGELFF
cdr3_nt: TGCGCCCGCAGCGGCGGGGGGGGAGCAAACACCGGGGAGCTGTTTTTT

d_call: TRBD1
j_call: TRBJ2-2
v_call: TRBV5-1
clone_size: .
cdr3_aa: CASSRQGPNTGELFF
cdr3_nt: TGCGCCAGCTCCCGACAGGGCCCGAACACCGGGGAGCTGTTTTTT

d_call: TRBD2
j_call: TRBJ2-2
v_call: TRBV7-2
clone_size: once
cdr3_aa: CATKAGVLTGELFF
cdr3_nt: TGTGCCACCAAAGCGGGGGTTTTAACCGGGGAGCTGTTTTTT

d_call: TRBD2
j_call: TRBJ2-7
v_call: TRBV5-1
clone_size: .
cdr3_aa: CASSSTGRSSGGHEQYF
cdr3_nt: TGCGCCAGCAGCTCCACAGGTCGGTCTAGCGGGGGCCACGAGCAGTACTTC

d_call: TRBD1
j_call: TRBJ1-2
v_call: TRBV4-3
clone_size: .
cdr3_aa: CASSHSLTGDYGYTF
cdr3_nt: TGCGCCAGCAGCCACTCACTAACAGGGGACTATGGCTACACCTTC

d_call: TRBD2
j_call: TRBJ2-7
v_call: TRBV13
clone_size: .
cdr3_aa: CASSLRTSGLYEQYF
cdr3_nt: TGTGCCAGCAGCCTCCGGACTAGCGGGCTGTACGAGCAGTACTTC

d_call: .
j_call: TRBJ1-1
v_call: TRBV7-2
clone_size: .
cdr3_aa: CASFLGGHTEAFF
cdr3_nt: TGTGCCAGCTTCCTTGGCGGGCACACTGAAGCTTTCTTT

d_call: TRBD2
j_call: TRBJ2-3
v_call: TRBV9
clone_size: .
cdr3_aa: CASSVGLAGGSTDTQYF
cdr3_nt: TGTGCCAGCAGCGTGGGTTTAGCGGGAGGATCCACAGATACGCAGTATTTT

d_call: TRBD2
j_call: TRBJ2-7
v_call: TRBV7-6
clone_size: .
cdr3_aa: CASSLSGLGQPTDEQYF
cdr3_nt: TGTGCCAGCAGCTTATCGGGACTAGGCCAACCGACGGACGAGCAGTACTTC

d_call: .
j_call: TRBJ2-2
v_call: TRBV7-9
clone_size: .
cdr3_aa: CASSLGPGRNTGELFF
cdr3_nt: TGTGCCAGCAGCTTAGGTCCAGGGCGGAACACCGGGGAGCTGTTTTTT

d_call: .
j_call: TRBJ2-7
v_call: TRBV5-1
clone_size: many
cdr3_aa: CASVLGGDEQYF
cdr3_nt: TGCGCCAGCGTTTTGGGCGGGGACGAGCAGTACTTC

d_call: TRBD2
j_call: TRBJ2-5
v_call: TRBV7-9
clone_size: .
cdr3_aa: CASSLGEGETSQETQYF
cdr3_nt: TGTGCCAGCAGCTTAGGGGAGGGAGAGACCAGCCAAGAGACCCAGTACTTC

d_call: TRBD2
j_call: TRBJ2-3
v_call: TRBV30
clone_size: .
cdr3_aa: CAWSGLATSTDTQYF
cdr3_nt: TGTGCCTGGTCCGGACTAGCAACAAGCACAGATACGCAGTATTTT

d_call: TRBD1
j_call: TRBJ1-1
v_call: TRBV4-1
clone_size: .
cdr3_aa: CASSQHTGGTEAFF
cdr3_nt: TGCGCCAGCAGCCAACACACAGGGGGGACTGAAGCTTTCTTT

d_call: .
j_call: TRBJ2-1
v_call: TRBV5-8
clone_size: .
cdr3_aa: CASSSGLILALGAHEQFF
cdr3_nt: TGTGCCAGCAGCTCGGGCCTAATTTTAGCCCTAGGGGCCCATGAGCAGTTCTTC

d_call: TRBD1
j_call: TRBJ1-2
v_call: TRBV5-1
clone_size: .
cdr3_aa: CASSSSTGLGYTF
cdr3_nt: TGCGCCAGCAGCTCCTCGACAGGGCTTGGCTACACCTTC

d_call: TRBD2
j_call: TRBJ2-3
v_call: TRBV10-3
clone_size: .
cdr3_aa: CAIGGGTDTQYF
cdr3_nt: TGTGCCATCGGGGGGGGCACAGATACGCAGTATTTT

d_call: TRBD2
j_call: TRBJ2-5
v_call: TRBV9
clone_size: .
cdr3_aa: CASSHPLAGGQETQYF
cdr3_nt: TGTGCCAGCAGCCACCCCCTGGCGGGGGGACAAGAGACCCAGTACTTC

d_call: .
j_call: TRBJ1-4
v_call: TRBV28
clone_size: .
cdr3_aa: CASSTSGGTTNEKLFF
cdr3_nt: TGTGCCAGCAGCACCTCGGGGGGGACGACTAATGAAAAACTGTTTTTT

d_call: .
j_call: TRBJ1-5
v_call: TRBV3-1/TRBV3-2
clone_size: .
cdr3_aa: CASSPPGGNQPQHF
cdr3_nt: TGTGCCAGCAGCCCACCGGGGGGCAATCAGCCCCAGCATTTT

d_call: .
j_call: TRBJ1-6
v_call: TRBV18
clone_size: .
cdr3_aa: CASSQGLSSPLHF
cdr3_nt: TGTGCCAGTTCGCAGGGGCTTTCTTCACCCCTCCACTTT

d_call: .
j_call: TRBJ1-2
v_call: TRBV19
clone_size: .
cdr3_aa: CASTDLNYGYTF
cdr3_nt: TGTGCCAGTACAGACTTAAACTATGGCTACACCTTC

d_call: .
j_call: TRBJ2-5
v_call: TRBV30
clone_size: .
cdr3_aa: CAWSPMKTQYF
cdr3_nt: TGTGCCTGGAGCCCTATGAAGACCCAGTACTTC

d_call: TRBD2
j_call: TRBJ2-1
v_call: TRBV10-3
clone_size: .
cdr3_aa: CATGGAGGNNEQFF
cdr3_nt: TGTGCCACCGGAGGGGCGGGAGGGAACAATGAGCAGTTCTTC

d_call: .
j_call: TRBJ2-1
v_call: TRBV28
clone_size: .
cdr3_aa: CASSLESSYNEQFF
cdr3_nt: TGTGCCAGCAGTTTGGAGTCGTCCTACAATGAGCAGTTCTTC

d_call: .
j_call: TRBJ1-5
v_call: TRBV7-2
clone_size: once
cdr3_aa: CASSVRPGQPQHF
cdr3_nt: TGTGCCAGCAGCGTACGACCGGGGCAGCCCCAGCATTTT

d_call: TRBD2
j_call: TRBJ2-3
v_call: TRBV27
clone_size: .
cdr3_aa: CASSPLAGAVDTQYF
cdr3_nt: TGTGCCAGCAGTCCCTTAGCGGGAGCGGTGGATACGCAGTATTTT

d_call: TRBD2
j_call: TRBJ2-3
v_call: TRBV30
clone_size: .
cdr3_aa: CAWTLAGRATDTQYF
cdr3_nt: TGTGCCTGGACACTCGCAGGGAGGGCCACAGATACGCAGTATTTT

d_call: .
j_call: TRBJ2-3
v_call: TRBV7-8
clone_size: .
cdr3_aa: CASRFTTLPSTDTQYF
cdr3_nt: TGTGCCAGCAGATTTACGACTCTTCCTAGCACAGATACGCAGTATTTT

d_call: .
j_call: TRBJ2-7
v_call: TRBV7-9
clone_size: .
cdr3_aa: CASSPREGEGEQYF
cdr3_nt: TGTGCCAGCAGCCCCCGCGAGGGTGAAGGCGAGCAGTACTTC

d_call: .
j_call: TRBJ1-1
v_call: TRBV11-2
clone_size: .
cdr3_aa: CASSQAGVISEAFF
cdr3_nt: TGTGCCAGCAGTCAGGCGGGGGTGATATCTGAAGCTTTCTTT

d_call: .
j_call: TRBJ2-7
v_call: TRBV6-5
clone_size: .
cdr3_aa: CASSRREDYEQYF
cdr3_nt: TGTGCCAGCAGCCGTCGAGAGGACTACGAGCAGTACTTC

d_call: TRBD1
j_call: TRBJ2-1
v_call: TRBV11-2
clone_size: .
cdr3_aa: CASSLVSGGRDEQFF
cdr3_nt: TGTGCCAGCAGCTTAGTTTCAGGGGGCCGGGATGAGCAGTTCTTC

d_call: .
j_call: TRBJ2-1
v_call: TRBV24-1
clone_size: .
cdr3_aa: CATSDSRFNEQFF
cdr3_nt: TGTGCCACCAGTGATTCGAGATTCAATGAGCAGTTCTTC

d_call: .
j_call: TRBJ1-3
v_call: TRBV25-1
clone_size: .
cdr3_aa: CASSSVGAGNTIYF
cdr3_nt: TGTGCCAGCAGTAGCGTAGGGGCTGGAAACACCATATATTTT

d_call: .
j_call: TRBJ2-7
v_call: TRBV19
clone_size: few
cdr3_aa: CASSILQGGAYEQYF
cdr3_nt: TGTGCCAGTAGTATTTTACAGGGAGGGGCATACGAGCAGTACTTC

d_call: .
j_call: TRBJ2-7
v_call: TRBV11-3
clone_size: .
cdr3_aa: CASSPHPGVEQYF
cdr3_nt: TGTGCCAGCAGCCCCCATCCCGGTGTGGAGCAGTACTTC

d_call: .
j_call: TRBJ1-1
v_call: TRBV6-2/TRBV6-3
clone_size: .
cdr3_aa: CASSFTEAGGPKAFF
cdr3_nt: TGTGCCAGCAGCTTTACGGAGGCCGGAGGGCCTAAAGCTTTCTTT

d_call: TRBD1
j_call: TRBJ1-3
v_call: TRBV9
clone_size: .
cdr3_aa: CASSTGGGRPSGNTIYF
cdr3_nt: TGTGCCAGCAGCACCGGAGGGGGCCGGCCCTCTGGAAACACCATATATTTT

d_call: .
j_call: TRBJ1-6
v_call: TRBV5-4
clone_size: .
cdr3_aa: CASSSPQGAGSPLHF
cdr3_nt: TGTGCCAGCAGCTCTCCACAGGGCGCCGGGTCACCCCTCCACTTT